This T cell receptor (beta chain) emerged from a study of CD8+ T cells in alopecia areata. Trimming took 5 bases from V and 4 from J; bases not matched to a gene: 10. The germline V gene encodes CDR1 SQVTM and CDR2 ANQGSEA. The CDR3 runs 16 residues. RNA was extracted and reverse transcribed into cDNA as the sequencing template. Clones were sequenced by immunoSEQ multiplex PCR, and TCRdb holds only the in-frame ones, with some missing. The data show over 250,000 clones, with 45% to 70% seen just once and about 0.93% held by the top ten. Indicated treatment: oral pan-JAK inhibitor, 5-10 mg twice daily.

The material sequenced was CD4+ T cells sorted from blood, taken around week 54, from a patient treated with tofacitinib. The J gene is TRBJ2-2, the V gene TRBV29-1, with TRBD1 matching 10 bases. This receptor was identified in a human donor with alopecia areata. The CDR3 region has the DNA TGCAGCGTTAGGGTCCTGGGACAGGGGTTCACCGGGGAGCTGTTTTTT. Translating it yields CSVRVLGQGFTGELFF.